The next 4 T cell receptor beta chains were all read from a single sample in a study of PD-1 blockade in mismatch repair-deficient tumors. Measured with immunoSEQ multiplex PCR; TCRdb has only the in-frame clones, and not every one. In the table there are 120,000 or so clones, about 88% of which are singletons. The starting material was peripheral blood, obtained 44 weeks after starting pembrolizumab. The source is an adult with mismatch repair-deficient cancer.

CDR3 region: CASSREVSYEQYF. The CDR3 nucleotides are TGTGCCAGCAGCCGCGAAGTTTCCTACGAGCAGTACTTC. The chain uses TRBV5-8 and TRBJ2-7; D is undetermined. Between the trimmed V and J ends, which lost 4 bases and 1 base, there was a span of 9 bases. Germline V gene sequence: CDR1 SGHTS, CDR2 YDEGEE. This CDR3 comprises 13 residues.

The rearrangement links TRBV5-6 to TRBJ1-1; no reliable D call. The CDR3 spans 13 residues. V was pared by 4 bases and J by 0 bases, with 7 bases between. Germline V gene sequence: CDR1 SGHDT, CDR2 YYEEEE. The CDR3 spells CASSENVNTEAFF. The CDR3 DNA follows: TGTGCCAGCAGCGAAAACGTGAACACTGAAGCTTTCTTT.

The J gene is TRBJ2-5, the V gene TRBV19; D is possibly TRBD1 (6 bases). Germline V gives CDR1 LNHDA, CDR2 SQIVND (reference sequence). The CDR3 is 14 amino acids. The V gene lost 6 bases and the J gene lost 4 bases, with 15 bases spanning the gap. CDR3 sequence: CASSLKQGLETQYF. The CDR3 DNA reads as TGTGCCAGTAGCCTCAAACAGGGTCTAGAGACCCAGTACTTC. Drawing the rest from reference TRBV19 and TRBJ2-5, the complete variable domain is DGGITQSPKYLFRKEGQNVTLSCEQNLNHDAMYWYRQDPGQGLRLIYYSQIVNDFQKGDIAEGYSVSREKKESFPLTVTSAQKNPTAFYLCASSLKQGLETQYFGPGTRLLVL.

The rearrangement uses TRBV27 and TRBJ2-7; TRBD2 might be the D (5 bases). Germline CDR1 and CDR2: MNHEY and SMNVEV (reference sequence). V was clipped by 2 bases and J by 4 bases, with 12 bases between them. There are 14 residues in the CDR3. The CDR3 region is CASSLREGRYEQYF. DNA of the CDR3: TGTGCCAGCAGTTTACGTGAGGGCCGGTACGAGCAGTACTTC.